Presented here are 18 T cell receptor beta chains from one specimen sequenced in a study of blood T cell repertoires in COVID-19. Method: immunoSEQ multiplex PCR; TCRdb's copy keeps in-frame clones and lacks some. The sample shows some 64,000 clones, 78% of them seen only once. The specimen was peripheral blood. These receptors were collected from a man aged 55-75 years with COVID-19, enrolled during active disease.

The rearrangement joins TRBV19 to TRBJ2-2, with D perhaps matching TRBD2 (6 bases). CDR1 and CDR2 (germline): LNHDA, SQIVND (reference sequence). V dropped 8 bases and J dropped 0 bases, with 13 bases sitting between them. CDR3 size: 15 residues. CDR3 in amino acids: CASYPGGANTGELFF. DNA for the CDR3: TGTGCCAGTTACCCGGGCGGGGCGAACACCGGGGAGCTGTTTTTT.

The count of this clone is one. V usage is TRBV2 and J usage is TRBJ2-5; 7 positions match TRBD1. CDR3 size: 14 residues. Looked up from germline, CDR1 is SNHLY and CDR2 is FYNNEI. V was clipped by 6 bases and J by 2 bases; unmatched bases: 6. CDR3 sequence reads: CASRETGPQETQYF. CDR3 nucleotide sequence: TGTGCCAGCAGGGAGACAGGGCCTCAAGAGACCCAGTACTTC. Full variable domain (missing parts from reference TRBV2 and TRBJ2-5): EPEVTQTPSHQVTQMGQEVILRCVPISNHLYFYWYRQILGQKVEFLVSFYNNEISEKSEIFDDQFSVERPDGSNFTLKIRSTKLEDSAMYFCASRETGPQETQYFGPGTRLLVL.

Only a few counts were recorded for this clone. This chain joins TRBV12-5 and TRBJ2-6, with TRBD1 as a possible D gene (6 bases). The germline V and J ends were trimmed by 6 bases and 0 bases, with 9 bases remaining between them. The germline CDR1 and CDR2 sequences are LGHNT and FRNRAP. The CDR3 loop spans 15 amino acids. The CDR3 DNA reads TGTGCTAGTGGCCCGGACAGCTCTGGGGCCAACGTCCTGACTTTC. This sequence encodes CASGPDSSGANVLTF.

The V and J genes are TRBV7-3 and TRBJ2-1; 8 positions agree with TRBD1. This CDR3 is 14 amino acids long. V lost 4 bases to trimming and J lost 7 bases; unmatched junction nucleotides: 6. CDR1 SGHTA and CDR2 FQGTGA come from the germline V gene. The CDR3 region has the DNA TGTGCCAGCAGCTCTCAGGGGGCGAGGAATGAGCAGTTCTTC. Protein sequence: CASSSQGARNEQFF.

This chain connects TRBV3-1 (or the pseudogene TRBV3-2) to TRBJ2-3, with D perhaps matching TRBD2 (6 bases). This CDR3 is 15 amino acids long. CDR1 and CDR2 (germline): LGHDT, YNNKEL (reference sequence). Trimming left V 1 base short and J 1 base short, with 9 bases between. CDR3 coding DNA: TGTGCCAGCAGCCAAGCCGGGGGAGGCACAGATACGCAGTATTTT. Its protein is CASSQAGGGTDTQYF.

This sequence joins TRBV6-5 and TRBJ2-1; the match to TRBD1 covers 9 bases. Germline lookup yields CDR1 MNHEY and CDR2 SVGAGI. The CDR3 consists of 15 residues. V trimming: 8 bases; J trimming: 5 bases; junction bases outside the gene matches: 10. DNA of the CDR3: TGTGCCAGCCATGAGCGGGACAGGGTGAACAATGAGCAGTTCTTC. This codes for CASHERDRVNNEQFF.

This chain links TRBV5-1 with TRBJ2-3; TRBD1 agrees at 7 bases. The germline V gene encodes CDR1 SGHRS and CDR2 YFSETQ. Trimming removed 1 base from V and 3 bases from J; junction bases left unmatched: 5. This CDR3 comprises 15 residues. This CDR3 reads CASSLTTGLTDTQYF. CDR3 DNA sequence: TGCGCCAGCAGCTTGACGACAGGGTTAACAGATACGCAGTATTTT.

This chain uses TRBV13 with TRBJ1-1; D possibly corresponds to TRBD1 (6 bases). CDR1 and CDR2 from the germline V gene are PRHDT and FYEKMQ (reference sequence). The CDR3 is made up of 14 amino acids. Trimming removed 4 bases at V and 7 bases at J, with 16 bases between. CDR3 amino acids: CASSSGVGDIEAFF. The DNA of the CDR3 is TGTGCCAGCAGCTCAGGGGTAGGGGACATTGAAGCTTTCTTT.

The rearrangement links TRBV6-5 to TRBJ2-5; D remains unclear. Trimming removed 7 bases from V and 3 bases from J, with 6 bases in between. This CDR3 is built from 11 residues. Germline lookup yields CDR1 MNHEY and CDR2 SVGAGI. For the CDR3, the DNA is TGTGCCAGCACACAAGAAGAGACCCAGTACTTC. This codes for CASTQEETQYF.

V is TRBV18 and J is TRBJ2-3, with 7 bases identical to TRBD2. The CDR3 has 14 amino acids. Germline V gene data show CDR1 as KGHSH and CDR2 as LQKENI. With V trimmed by 3 bases and J by 4 bases, 4 bases remained unmatched. This CDR3 is CASSPTSSADTQYF. The CDR3 DNA follows: TGTGCCAGCTCACCGACTAGCTCCGCAGATACGCAGTATTTT.

This clone was recorded only once. The chain couples TRBV11-3 to TRBJ2-1; 11 positions agree with TRBD2. Per germline, CDR1 SGHNT and CDR2 YENEEA. The CDR3 spans 16 residues. The V gene end was trimmed by 5 bases and the J gene end by 4 bases; junction bases not matched to a gene: 7. This CDR3 reads CASSHMGLADYNEQFF. As DNA, the CDR3 is TGTGCCAGCAGCCACATGGGACTAGCGGATTACAATGAGCAGTTCTTC.

The CDR3 sequence: CASRKTGVSSYEQYF. For the CDR3, the DNA is TGTGCCAGTCGAAAGACAGGGGTCTCATCCTACGAGCAGTACTTC. V and J are TRBV2 and TRBJ2-7; 8 bases match TRBD1. Per germline, CDR1 SNHLY and CDR2 FYNNEI. After removal of 9 bases from V and 1 base from J, the junction contained 11 bases not matched to a gene. The CDR3 extends over 15 amino acids.

The chain combines TRBV3-1 (or the pseudogene TRBV3-2) with TRBJ1-2, with 7 bases that match TRBD1. Per germline, CDR1 LGHDT and CDR2 YNNKEL (reference sequence). The trim removed 5 bases at V and 1 base at J, leaving 7 bases unmatched. The CDR3 covers 15 residues. The CDR3 nucleotides read TGTGCCAGCAGCTTAGCACAGGGGAGTAACTATGGCTACACCTTC. Protein product: CASSLAQGSNYGYTF.

Ten or more counts support this clone. This chain uses TRBV5-1 with TRBJ2-2; 8 bases fit TRBD1. V was pared by 4 bases and J by 5 bases, with 10 bases of the junction left unmatched. The CDR3 has 16 amino acids. Germline CDR1 SGHRS, CDR2 YFSETQ. CDR3 residues: CASSHGQGFWTGELFF. CDR3 coding DNA: TGCGCCAGCAGCCATGGACAGGGCTTTTGGACCGGGGAGCTGTTTTTT. The whole variable domain, filled in from reference TRBV5-1 and TRBJ2-2, reads KAGVTQTPRYLIKTRGQQVTLSCSPISGHRSVSWYQQTPGQGLQFLFEYFSETQRNKGNFPGRFSGRQFSNSRSEMNVSTLELGDSALYLCASSHGQGFWTGELFFGEGSRLTVL.

The chain is built from TRBV18 and TRBJ1-5, with 8 bases matching TRBD1. Germline V gene sequence: CDR1 KGHSH, CDR2 LQKENI. The CDR3 totals 15 residues. The trim removed 6 bases at V and 7 bases at J, leaving 11 bases unmatched. Written as DNA, the CDR3 is TGTGCCAGCTCTTCTGGACAGGGTTGGTTACAGCCCCAGCATTTT. Translated: CASSSGQGWLQPQHF.

Concerning this clone: Other nucleotide sequences in the sample specify the same CDR3. The chain is built from TRBV12-3 or TRBV12-4 and TRBJ1-5; D not certain. The CDR3 runs 13 residues. Trimming left V 3 bases short and J 4 bases short, with 7 bases between. The chain's CDR3 is CASSFSVNQPQHF. CDR3 nucleotide sequence: TGTGCCAGCAGTTTCAGCGTTAATCAGCCCCAGCATTTT.

This clone was found a few times. The chain couples TRBV5-1 to TRBJ2-3; 14 bases line up with TRBD2. Germline V CDR1 and CDR2: SGHRS, YFSETQ. The CDR3 covers 18 residues. Trimming removed 4 bases from V and 6 bases from J; junction bases left unmatched: 13. The CDR3: CASSVGTSGGLGEDTQYF. The DNA of the CDR3 is TGCGCCAGCAGCGTCGGGACTAGCGGGGGACTAGGGGAGGATACGCAGTATTTT.

The chain combines TRBV6-5 with TRBJ1-2; 7 bases agree with TRBD1. This CDR3 is built from 14 residues. Germline V gives CDR1 MNHEY, CDR2 SVGAGI. V dropped 5 bases and J dropped 5; count of bases not matched to a gene: 8. The CDR3 is CASSLGGQPYGYTF. The CDR3, as DNA: TGTGCCAGCAGTCTGGGGGGACAGCCTTATGGCTACACCTTC.